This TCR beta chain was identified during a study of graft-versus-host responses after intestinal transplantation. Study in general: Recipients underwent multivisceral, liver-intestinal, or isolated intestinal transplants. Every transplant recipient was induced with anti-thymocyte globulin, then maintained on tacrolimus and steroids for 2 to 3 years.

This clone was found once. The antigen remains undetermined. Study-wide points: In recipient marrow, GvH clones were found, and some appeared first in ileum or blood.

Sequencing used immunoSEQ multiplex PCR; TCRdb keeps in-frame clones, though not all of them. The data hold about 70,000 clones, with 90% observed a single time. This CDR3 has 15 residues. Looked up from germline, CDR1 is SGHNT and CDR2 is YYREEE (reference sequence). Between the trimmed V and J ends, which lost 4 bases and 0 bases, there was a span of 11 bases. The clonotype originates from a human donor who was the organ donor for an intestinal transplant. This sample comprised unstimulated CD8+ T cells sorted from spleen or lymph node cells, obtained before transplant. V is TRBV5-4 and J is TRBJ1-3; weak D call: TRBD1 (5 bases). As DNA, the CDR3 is TGTGCCAGCAGCCGGGGGGTCAGCTCTGGAAACACCATATATTTT. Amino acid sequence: CASSRGVSSGNTIYF.